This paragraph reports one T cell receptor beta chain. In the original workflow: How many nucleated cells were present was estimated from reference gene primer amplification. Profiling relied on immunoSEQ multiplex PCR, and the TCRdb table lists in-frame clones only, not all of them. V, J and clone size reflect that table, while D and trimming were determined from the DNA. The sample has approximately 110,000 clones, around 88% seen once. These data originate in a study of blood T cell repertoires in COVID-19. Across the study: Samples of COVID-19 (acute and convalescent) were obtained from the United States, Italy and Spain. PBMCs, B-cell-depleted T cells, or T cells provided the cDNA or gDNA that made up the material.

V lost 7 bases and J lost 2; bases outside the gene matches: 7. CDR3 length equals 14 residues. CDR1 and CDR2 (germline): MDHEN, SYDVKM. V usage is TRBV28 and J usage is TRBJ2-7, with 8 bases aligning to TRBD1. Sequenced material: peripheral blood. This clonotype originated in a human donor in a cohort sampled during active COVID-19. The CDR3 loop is CASTIQGATYEQYF. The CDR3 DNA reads TGTGCCAGCACCATCCAGGGGGCGACCTACGAGCAGTACTTC.